This T cell receptor beta chain appears in the sequencing data of a study of patients and donors after allogeneic stem cell transplantation. This clonotype has ten or more counts. Between the trimmed V and J ends, which lost 5 bases and 4 bases, there was a span of 11 bases. This CDR3 is 13 amino acids long. In TCRdb, the RT-PCR reads were re-called with MiXCR into one record per CDR3 protein. Of about 960,000 distinct CDR3 sequences detected, 18% appear once; the ten largest clones hold around 5.5%. The sequenced sample consisted of blood, either unsorted or a sorted T cell fraction (not recorded which). J is TRBJ1-1 and V is TRBV12-3 or TRBV12-4, with D possibly TRBD1 on 6 matching bases. The receptor was isolated from a human donor who was either an allogeneic HSCT recipient or a stem cell or donor lymphocyte infusion donor (not recorded which). It is not recorded whose cells these are; they may come from a transplant donor. Written as DNA, the CDR3 is TGTGCCAGCAGTCAGACAGGCTTCACTGAAGCTTTCTTT. Protein: CASSQTGFTEAFF.